The 20 T cell receptor beta chains listed next were all sequenced from one sample in a study of early T cells in non-severe SARS-CoV-2 infection. MiXCR, run by TCRdb on the 5' RACE reads, gives a single entry per CDR3 protein. The sample yields 65,000 to 95,000 distinct CDR3 sequences, over 8.5% seen once. Sequenced input: whole blood. Every receptor here comes from an adult who was a healthcare worker with PCR-confirmed SARS-CoV-2 infection or an uninfected control (not recorded which).

This clonotype was counted ten times or more. The rearrangement uses TRBV7-9 and TRBJ2-7; TRBD2 matches at 7 bases. The V gene end was trimmed by 5 bases and the J gene end by 1 base; junction bases not matched to a gene: 2. Germline V gene data show CDR1 as SEHNR and CDR2 as FQNEAQ (reference sequence). The CDR3 contains 13 residues. This CDR3 is CASSPRESYEQYF. As DNA, the CDR3 is TGTGCCAGCAGCCCGCGGGAGTCCTACGAGCAGTACTTC.

This clonotype appeared many times. The gene calls are TRBV9 and TRBJ2-1; 8 nucleotides agree with TRBD2. Germline loops: CDR1 SGDLS, CDR2 YYNGEE. This CDR3 region has 16 residues. V shed 3 bases, J shed 3 bases, and the junction held 8 bases outside the gene matches. The CDR3 nucleotides read TGTGCCAGCAGCGCCCCCGGGACTAGTTTCTACAATGAGCAGTTCTTC. It codes for CASSAPGTSFYNEQFF.

This clonotype was counted at least ten times. The V and J genes are TRBV6-8 and TRBJ2-7; D is undetermined. Germline CDR1 and CDR2: MNHGY and SAAAGT. The CDR3 is 11 amino acids. V dropped 6 bases and J dropped 3 bases, with 6 bases sitting between them. The CDR3 sequence is CASRRLYEQYF. The CDR3, as DNA: TGTGCCAGCAGGCGTCTCTACGAGCAGTACTTC.

The chain has TRBV6-1 and TRBJ2-2; a possible D gene is TRBD1 (6 bases). Germline CDR1 MNHNS, CDR2 SASEGT. This CDR3 comprises 14 residues. Trimming pared 5 bases from V and 6 bases from J, leaving 13 bases between. As DNA, the CDR3 is TGTGCCAGCAGTAAGAGGACAGCTCCCGGGGAGCTGTTTTTT. Translation gives CASSKRTAPGELFF.

There are many counts of this clonotype. J is TRBJ2-3 and V is TRBV19; TRBD1 matches at 7 bases. CDR1 is LNHDA, CDR2 SQIVND, per germline (reference sequence). CDR3 size: 16 residues. With V trimmed by 4 bases and J by 1 base, 8 bases remained unmatched. The CDR3 DNA reads as TGTGCCAGTAGTAGAAAGACAGGGCGCGGCACAGATACGCAGTATTTT. Protein: CASSRKTGRGTDTQYF.

This clonotype was recorded at least ten times. The chain employs TRBV7-9 and TRBJ2-5; D assignment may be TRBD1 or TRBD2 (5 bases each). V shed 4 bases and J shed 5 bases, with 14 bases lying between them. CDR3 size: 14 residues. Looked up from germline, CDR1 is SEHNR and CDR2 is FQNEAQ (reference sequence). The CDR3 region has the DNA TGTGCCAGCAGCTCCACGGGACGGCGGGAGACCCAGTACTTC. Translation: CASSSTGRRETQYF.

This clonotype was detected ten times or more. The chain carries TRBV2 and TRBJ2-7; D might be TRBD2 (6 bases). Germline lookup yields CDR1 SNHLY and CDR2 FYNNEI. Trimming pared 6 bases from V and 0 bases from J, leaving 12 bases between. This CDR3 region has 14 residues. The CDR3 DNA sequence: TGTGCCAGCAGGGGCGGGATTCTCTCCTACGAGCAGTACTTC. This gives the protein CASRGGILSYEQYF.

This clonotype appeared many times. The gene calls are TRBV11-2 and TRBJ2-3; D remains unclear. The V gene lost 5 bases and the J gene lost 1 base, with 10 bases spanning the gap. This CDR3 spans 14 amino acids. CDR1 and CDR2 from the germline V gene are SGHAT and FQNNGV. CDR3 amino acids: CASSLWSRTDTQYF. In DNA, the CDR3 is TGTGCCAGCAGCCTTTGGTCTCGCACAGATACGCAGTATTTT.

The chain has TRBV13 and TRBJ2-1; possibly TRBD1 or TRBD2 for D (5 bases each). V lost 5 bases and J 8 bases, leaving 22 bases between the germline ends. The CDR3 loop spans 16 amino acids. Germline V CDR1 and CDR2: PRHDT, FYEKMQ (reference sequence). This chain's CDR3 is CASSPGLGAPPHEQFF. CDR3 in DNA: TGTGCCAGCAGCCCAGGGCTGGGAGCGCCGCCGCATGAGCAGTTCTTC. The entire variable domain, with the rest obtained from reference TRBV13 and TRBJ2-1, is as follows: AAGVIQSPRHLIKEKRETATLKCYPIPRHDTVYWYQQGPGQDPQFLISFYEKMQSDKGSIPDRFSAQQFSDYHSELNMSSLELGDSALYFCASSPGLGAPPHEQFFGPGTRLTVL.

The chain links TRBV5-6 to TRBJ2-2, with 10 bases that match TRBD1. Losses at the gene ends were 4 bases for V and 7 bases for J; bases not matched to a gene: 7. The CDR3 has 15 residues. Germline CDR1 and CDR2: SGHDT and YYEEEE. The CDR3 is CASSAGTGALGELFF. DNA of the CDR3: TGTGCCAGCAGCGCCGGGACAGGGGCACTCGGGGAGCTGTTTTTT.

This clonotype showed up just a few times. The chain couples TRBV7-2 to TRBJ2-1, with 12 bases fitting TRBD2. Trimming at V came to 5 bases and at J to 4 bases, leaving 6 bases not matched to a gene. Germline CDR1 SGHTA, CDR2 FQGNSA. The length of the CDR3 is 16 residues. The CDR3 loop is CASSRRTSGNYNEQFF. The CDR3 nucleotides are TGTGCCAGCAGCCGACGGACTAGCGGGAATTACAATGAGCAGTTCTTC.

In this sample, this clonotype turned up many times. J is TRBJ2-5 and V is TRBV5-4; maybe TRBD1 (5 bases). Trimming took off 4 bases at V and 2 bases at J, with 9 bases between the two ends. The CDR3 spans 13 residues. Per germline, CDR1 SGHNT and CDR2 YYREEE (reference sequence). The CDR3 DNA follows: TGTGCCAGCAGCGGACATAATCAAGAGACCCAGTACTTC. This codes for CASSGHNQETQYF. The entire variable domain, with the rest obtained from reference TRBV5-4 and TRBJ2-5, is as follows: ETGVTQSPTHLIKTRGQQVTLRCSSQSGHNTVSWYQQALGQGPQFIFQYYREEENGRGNFPPRFSGLQFPNYSSELNVNALELDDSALYLCASSGHNQETQYFGPGTRLLVL.

This clonotype was seen a handful of times. The CDR3 nucleotides read TGTGCCAGCAGCTTAGGGTGGTCAGGAAGGTCCTCCTACGAGCAGTACTTC. Its protein product is CASSLGWSGRSSYEQYF. The chain employs TRBV7-8 and TRBJ2-7; D uncertain. V was clipped by 1 base and J by 0 bases, with 16 bases between them. The CDR3 contains 17 residues. Germline lookup yields CDR1 SGHVS and CDR2 FQNEAQ.

The table lists this clonotype with many counts. This chain connects TRBV20-1 to TRBJ1-2; 7 bases match TRBD1. CDR3 length equals 11 residues. Germline-derived CDR1 and CDR2 are DFQATT and SNEGSKA (reference sequence). V was pared by 0 bases and J by 12 bases, with 4 bases of the junction left unmatched. The CDR3 protein is CSARDMGQHTF. The CDR3 DNA follows: TGCAGTGCTAGAGATATGGGACAGCACACCTTC.

This clonotype was seen ten or more times. CDR3 sequence: CASTDASTDTQYF. The CDR3, as DNA: TGTGCCAGCACTGATGCTAGCACAGATACGCAGTATTTT. V is TRBV28 and J is TRBJ2-3; D not resolved. Germline assignment: CDR1 MDHEN and CDR2 SYDVKM. V was pared by 7 bases and J by 0 bases, with 8 bases between. The CDR3 spans 13 residues.

This clonotype was counted ten times or more. V and J are TRBV11-2 and TRBJ1-1; tentative D call: TRBD1 (6 bases). Trimming cost V 2 bases and J 0 bases, with 22 bases left between them. Germline CDR1 is SGHAT and CDR2 is FQNNGV. This CDR3 spans 19 amino acids. The CDR3 sequence: CASSLRRQVGEFMNTEAFF. The CDR3 DNA sequence: TGTGCCAGCAGCTTAAGGCGACAGGTCGGCGAATTCATGAACACTGAAGCTTTCTTT.

In this sample, this clonotype turned up many times. The rearrangement uses TRBV20-1 and TRBJ2-1; 9 bases are shared with TRBD2. V shed 2 bases and J 5 bases; nucleotides not matched to a gene: 10. Germline CDR1 DFQATT, CDR2 SNEGSKA (reference sequence). The CDR3 length is 16 residues. CDR3 amino acids: CSARTPGTSRHNEQFF. Written as DNA, the CDR3 is TGCAGTGCTAGAACGCCCGGGACTAGCAGACACAATGAGCAGTTCTTC.

This clonotype was detected only a few times. The chain couples TRBV25-1 to TRBJ2-7; 10 bases are shared with TRBD2. There are 15 residues in the CDR3. The ends lost 6 bases at V and 1 base at J; junction bases unmatched: 6. Per germline, CDR1 MGHDK and CDR2 SYGVNS. CDR3 sequence: CASRGTSEISYEQYF. The CDR3 region has the DNA TGTGCCAGCAGGGGGACTAGCGAAATTTCCTACGAGCAGTACTTC.

The chain joins TRBV2 to TRBJ2-1, with D perhaps TRBD1 or TRBD2 (5 bases each). This CDR3 contains 12 residues. V was pared by 8 bases and J by 9 bases, with 14 bases between. Germline CDR1 reads SNHLY; CDR2 reads FYNNEI. CDR3 nucleotides: TGTGCCAGCGCCCGGGACGATGGTGAGCAGTTCTTC. This gives the protein CASARDDGEQFF.

In nucleotides, the CDR3 is TGCGCCAGCAGCCAGTATGGCAGTAATGAAAAACTGTTTTTT. This encodes CASSQYGSNEKLFF. The chain is built from TRBV4-1 and TRBJ1-4; no firm D call. The CDR3 consists of 14 residues. V lost 3 bases, J lost 4 bases, and 9 bases lay in between. In germline, CDR1 is MGHRA, CDR2 YSYEKL.